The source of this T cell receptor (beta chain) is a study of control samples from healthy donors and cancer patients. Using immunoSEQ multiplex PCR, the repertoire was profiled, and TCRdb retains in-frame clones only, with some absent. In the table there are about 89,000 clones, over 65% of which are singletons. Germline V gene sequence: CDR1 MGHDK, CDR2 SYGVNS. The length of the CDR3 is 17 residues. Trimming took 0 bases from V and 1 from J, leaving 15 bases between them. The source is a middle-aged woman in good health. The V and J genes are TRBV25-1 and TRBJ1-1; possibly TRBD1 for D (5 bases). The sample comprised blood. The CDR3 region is CASSEYPGRGKNTEAFF. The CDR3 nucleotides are TGTGCCAGCAGTGAATACCCAGGGAGAGGGAAGAACACTGAAGCTTTCTTT.